Presented here are 19 T cell receptor beta chains from one specimen sequenced in a study of T cell responses to AZD1222 COVID-19 vaccine. TCRdb's copy holds only in-frame clones and misses some; the assay was immunoSEQ multiplex PCR. The sample has some 120,000 clones; over 80% are singletons. The specimen was peripheral blood, collected on day 0 of AZD1222 vaccination. These TCRs come from an adult in good health.

V and J are TRBV18 and TRBJ1-1, with 7 bases fitting TRBD1. The CDR3 extends over 14 amino acids. The V segment lost 2 bases and the J segment 3 bases; nucleotides outside the gene matches: 3. Germline CDR1 and CDR2: KGHSH and LQKENI. This CDR3 is CASSPNTGDTEAFF. CDR3 DNA: TGTGCCAGCTCACCAAATACAGGGGACACTGAAGCTTTCTTT.

The chain combines TRBV6-2 or TRBV6-3 with TRBJ2-3, with 10 bases identical to TRBD2. In germline, CDR1 is MNHEY, CDR2 SVGEGT. The CDR3 spans 15 residues. The J segment lost 3 bases and the V segment lost 5 bases, leaving 5 bases of the junction unmatched. CDR3 region: CASSGGLADTDTQYF. In DNA, the CDR3 is TGTGCCAGCAGTGGCGGACTAGCGGATACAGATACGCAGTATTTT.

This chain uses TRBV19 with TRBJ2-1; perhaps TRBD2 as D (5 bases). Germline V gene lookup returns CDR1 LNHDA and CDR2 SQIVND (reference sequence). This CDR3 contains 18 residues. Trimming stripped 0 bases from V and 0 bases from J, with 15 bases between. CDR3 nucleotide sequence: TGTGCCAGTAGTATAGATGCGGCGGGCCTGAGCTCCTACAATGAGCAGTTCTTC. It codes for CASSIDAAGLSSYNEQFF.

The genes are TRBV4-1 and TRBJ2-4, with 11 positions matching TRBD2. Per the germline V gene, CDR1 is MGHRA and CDR2 is YSYEKL. The CDR3 consists of 17 residues. The V segment lost 2 bases and the J segment 0 bases; nucleotides outside the gene matches: 3. CDR3 in amino acids: CASSQPLAGGAKNIQYF. Here the CDR3 DNA reads TGCGCCAGCAGCCAACCCCTAGCGGGAGGAGCCAAAAACATTCAGTACTTC.

As regards this clone: Different DNA sequences within this sample yield the same CDR3. The rearrangement uses TRBV5-1 and TRBJ2-1, with 9 bases fitting TRBD2. CDR1 and CDR2 from the germline V gene are SGHRS and YFSETQ. There are 15 residues in the CDR3. After removal of 2 bases from V and 6 bases from J, the junction contained 6 bases not matched to a gene. CDR3 region: CASSFSLAGPNEQFF. The CDR3 DNA reads TGCGCCAGCAGCTTCAGTCTAGCGGGGCCCAATGAGCAGTTCTTC.

This rearrangement joins TRBV28 to TRBJ2-7; no clear D. The CDR3 spans 12 residues. Between the trimmed V and J ends, which lost 6 bases and 4 bases, there was a span of 10 bases. The germline CDR1 and CDR2 sequences are MDHEN and SYDVKM. DNA of the CDR3: TGTGCCAGCAGACGGACCGAATACGAGCAGTACTTC. As protein: CASRRTEYEQYF.

The chain carries TRBV6-1 and TRBJ2-5, with D hard to call. Trimming stripped 3 bases from V and 4 bases from J, with 12 bases between. Germline values: CDR1 MNHNS, CDR2 SASEGT. The length of the CDR3 is 14 residues. CDR3 in DNA: TGTGCCAGCAGTGAGCAAGGTGGGCGAGAGACCCAGTACTTC. Protein: CASSEQGGRETQYF.

The genes are TRBV3-1 (or the pseudogene TRBV3-2) and TRBJ2-2, with 12 bases lining up with TRBD2. The CDR3 spans 15 residues. Germline loops: CDR1 LGHDT, CDR2 YNNKEL (reference sequence). Losses at the gene ends were 4 bases for V and 5 bases for J; bases not matched to a gene: 2. This CDR3 reads CASSLGTSGTGELFF. CDR3 sequence (DNA): TGTGCCAGCAGCCTCGGGACTAGCGGGACCGGGGAGCTGTTTTTT.

The CDR3 region is CASSQDVAGANTEAFF. CDR3 nucleotides: TGTGCCAGCAGCCAAGATGTGGCGGGGGCGAACACTGAAGCTTTCTTT. The rearrangement links TRBV4-2 to TRBJ1-1; tentative D call: TRBD1 (6 bases). The CDR3 contains 16 residues. Germline V gene data show CDR1 as LGHNA and CDR2 as YNFKEQ. V was clipped by 0 bases and J by 1 base, with 12 bases between them.

The V call is TRBV10-3, the J call TRBJ1-1; TRBD1 matches at 7 bases. The CDR3 is 14 amino acids. CDR1 is ENHRY and CDR2 is SYGVKD in the germline V gene. V lost 7 bases and J lost 0; bases outside the gene matches: 5. The CDR3 loop reads CAITRGQMNTEAFF. The CDR3 bases are TGTGCCATCACTCGGGGACAGATGAACACTGAAGCTTTCTTT.

The V and J genes are TRBV25-1 and TRBJ2-1; D is perhaps TRBD1 or TRBD2 (5 bases each). The CDR3 is 15 residues long. Trimming took off 2 bases at V and 3 bases at J, with 11 bases between the two ends. Germline V lookup: CDR1 MGHDK, CDR2 SYGVNS. The CDR3 DNA reads as TGTGCCAGCAGTGAAAGGGACGGATACTACAATGAGCAGTTCTTC. This codes for CASSERDGYYNEQFF.

The chain uses TRBV2 and TRBJ1-2; D remains ambiguous. The CDR3 extends over 14 amino acids. With 6 bases removed from V and 2 bases from J, the gap between germline ends came to 13 bases. CDR1 and CDR2 (germline): SNHLY, FYNNEI. The DNA for the CDR3 is TGTGCCAGCAGGAACCCGGGCACAAACTATGGCTACACCTTC. Its translation: CASRNPGTNYGYTF.

This clone occurred once. The chain carries TRBV6-1 and TRBJ1-1; D remains unclear. CDR1 is MNHNS, CDR2 SASEGT, per germline. V was trimmed by 2 bases and J by 6 bases, leaving 16 bases between them. The CDR3 totals 15 residues. The CDR3 loop reads CASSEQTKGPSEAFF. CDR3 in DNA: TGTGCCAGCAGTGAACAAACGAAAGGACCCTCTGAAGCTTTCTTT.

The chain links TRBV28 to TRBJ1-2; D not certain. V lost 2 bases and J 3 bases, leaving 7 bases between the germline ends. Per the germline V gene, CDR1 is MDHEN and CDR2 is SYDVKM. The CDR3 runs to 13 residues. The chain's CDR3 is CASSLNGDYGYTF. Here the CDR3 DNA reads TGTGCCAGCAGTTTAAATGGGGACTATGGCTACACCTTC.

The V and J genes are TRBV4-2 and TRBJ1-4; 7 positions match TRBD1. CDR1 is LGHNA and CDR2 is YNFKEQ in the germline V gene. The CDR3 runs to 16 residues. The junction had 10 bases not matched to a gene; V was cut back by 0 bases and J by 9 bases. In DNA form, the CDR3 reads TGTGCCAGCAGCCAAGACTTCAGGGGGTCAGGACAAAAACTGTTTTTT. This encodes CASSQDFRGSGQKLFF.

This sequence joins TRBV5-4 and TRBJ1-4; D is ambiguous. The V end lost 1 base, the J end lost 5 bases, and 6 bases lay between the germline ends. CDR1 SGHNT and CDR2 YYREEE come from the germline V gene (reference sequence). The CDR3 loop spans 13 amino acids. CDR3 DNA: TGTGCCAGCAGCTTGCCGAACAATGAAAAACTGTTTTTT. As protein: CASSLPNNEKLFF.

DNA for the CDR3: TGCGCCAGCAGTCGAATGACAGGGGACTATGGCTACACCTTC. This translates into CASSRMTGDYGYTF. The chain recombines TRBV5-1 with TRBJ1-2, with TRBD1 matching over 8 bases. Trimming at V came to 5 bases and at J to 3 bases, leaving 6 bases not matched to a gene. The germline gives CDR1 SGHRS, CDR2 YFSETQ. The CDR3 is 14 amino acids.

This chain uses TRBV27 with TRBJ2-7; D might be TRBD2 (6 bases). The germline gives CDR1 MNHEY, CDR2 SMNVEV (reference sequence). V lost 5 bases and J lost 5, with 16 bases in between. The length of the CDR3 is 14 residues. DNA for the CDR3: TGTGCCAGCAGTGCATTACGGGACTCACACGAGCAGTACTTC. This translates into CASSALRDSHEQYF.

The V gene is TRBV3-1 (or the pseudogene TRBV3-2), the J gene TRBJ1-2; the D is unclear. Germline CDR1 reads LGHDT; CDR2 reads YNNKEL (reference sequence). V was trimmed by 4 bases and J by 1 base, leaving 7 bases between them. The CDR3 totals 13 residues. CDR3 in DNA: TGTGCCAGCAGCCCGCAGGATAACTATGGCTACACCTTC. Translated, it gives CASSPQDNYGYTF.